These T cell receptor beta chains were read from a single sample in a study of T cells after yellow fever vaccination. TCRdb processed the 5' RACE reads anew with MiXCR; each CDR3 protein has one entry. Among tens of thousands of distinct CDR3 sequences, approximately 7% were seen once, and the ten largest hold 35%. The source was CD8+ T cells sorted from PBMCs, collected 5 to 6 days after the first yellow fever vaccination. These receptors all stem from a man younger than 35 who received the YFV17D yellow fever vaccine. The CDR3 runs from the conserved cysteine through the conserved F or W. The D gene is left open where the match is weak. A clone size is listed for some rows: how often the clone was seen (once, few, many), or a class if it is expanded.

j_call clone_size d_call v_call cdr3_aa cdr3_nt
TRBJ2-7 . . TRBV10-3 CAISPGLGYEQYF TGTGCCATCAGTCCGGGGCTGGGATACGAGCAGTACTTC
TRBJ2-3 many TRBD2 TRBV7-2 CASSLPARGGGDTQYF TGTGCCAGCAGCCTACCTGCCCGGGGCGGGGGGGATACGCAGTATTTT
TRBJ1-1 many . TRBV10-1 CASSTGTAFF TGCGCCAGCAGTACAGGCACAGCTTTCTTT
TRBJ2-7 many . TRBV2 CASSGSDSYEQYF TGTGCCAGCAGTGGAAGTGACTCCTACGAGCAGTACTTC
TRBJ2-1 many . TRBV29-1 CSVEYQGLDEQFF TGCAGCGTAGAGTATCAGGGATTGGATGAGCAGTTCTTC
TRBJ2-7 few . TRBV5-1 CASSGVISYEQYF TGCGCCAGCAGCGGGGTGATCTCCTACGAGCAGTACTTC
TRBJ2-7 . TRBD1 TRBV7-6 CASSLGVGGPSYEQYF TGTGCCAGCAGCCTAGGTGTAGGGGGCCCCTCCTACGAGCAGTACTTC
TRBJ2-2 . TRBD1 TRBV5-1 CASSGAGTGADTGELFF TGCGCCAGCAGCGGAGCCGGGACAGGGGCCGACACCGGGGAGCTGTTTTTT
TRBJ2-7 many . TRBV4-3 CASSQGRGYYEQYF TGCGCCAGCAGCCAAGGCAGGGGATACTACGAGCAGTACTTC
TRBJ1-1 . . TRBV7-9 CASTQQGGSRDTEAFF TGTGCCAGCACCCAACAGGGAGGTTCAAGGGACACTGAAGCTTTCTTT
TRBJ2-5 many . TRBV7-2 CASSLLGGEVQETQYF TGTGCCAGCAGCCTATTGGGGGGAGAGGTACAAGAGACCCAGTACTTC
TRBJ2-3 many . TRBV6-5 CASSLDGHTQYF TGTGCCAGCAGCCTCGACGGGCATACGCAGTATTTT
TRBJ2-2 many . TRBV7-6 CASSLEVPRAYTGELFF TGTGCCAGCAGCTTAGAGGTTCCCCGGGCCTACACCGGGGAGCTGTTTTTT
TRBJ2-1 many . TRBV5-1 CASSWQQGQRGDNEQFF TGCGCCAGCAGCTGGCAACAGGGCCAGCGGGGTGACAATGAGCAGTTCTTC
TRBJ2-1 . . TRBV7-9 CASSLSGQGWEQFF TGTGCCAGCAGCTTATCGGGCCAGGGCTGGGAGCAGTTCTTC
TRBJ2-1 many TRBD1 TRBV5-4 CASSQGQEYNEQFF TGTGCCAGCAGCCAAGGACAGGAGTACAATGAGCAGTTCTTC
TRBJ2-1 many TRBD1 TRBV3-1 CASSQEGQGAGNEQFF TGTGCCAGCAGCCAAGAGGGACAGGGGGCGGGTAATGAGCAGTTCTTC
TRBJ1-1 . . TRBV6-2/TRBV6-3 CASSYSRNTEAFF TGTGCCAGCAGTTACTCGCGGAACACTGAAGCTTTCTTT
TRBJ1-1 . . TRBV7-9 CASSQEARNTEAFF TGTGCCAGCAGCCAAGAGGCAAGAAACACTGAAGCTTTCTTT
TRBJ2-7 . . TRBV4-1 CASSQVGLAEQYF TGCGCCAGCAGCCAAGTCGGGCTAGCGGAGCAGTACTTC
TRBJ2-3 many . TRBV25-1 CASGTMGDTQYF TGTGCCAGCGGGACGATGGGGGATACGCAGTATTTT
TRBJ1-2 . . TRBV12-5 CASAPNPNSNYGYTF TGTGCTAGTGCTCCAAACCCCAATTCTAACTATGGCTACACCTTC
TRBJ2-1 . TRBD2 TRBV4-1 CASSHPGGGLEYNEQFF TGCGCCAGCAGCCACCCCGGGGGAGGACTAGAGTACAATGAGCAGTTCTTC